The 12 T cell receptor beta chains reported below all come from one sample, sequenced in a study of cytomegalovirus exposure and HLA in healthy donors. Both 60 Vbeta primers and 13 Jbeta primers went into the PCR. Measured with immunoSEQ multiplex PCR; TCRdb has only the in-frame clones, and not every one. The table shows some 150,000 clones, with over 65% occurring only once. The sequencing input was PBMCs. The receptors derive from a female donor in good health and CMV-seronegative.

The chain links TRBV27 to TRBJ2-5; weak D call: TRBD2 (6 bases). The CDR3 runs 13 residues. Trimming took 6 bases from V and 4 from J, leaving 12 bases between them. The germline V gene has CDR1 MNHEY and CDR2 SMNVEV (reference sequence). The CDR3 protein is CASREGRRETQYF. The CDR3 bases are TGTGCCAGCAGGGAGGGTAGGAGAGAGACCCAGTACTTC.

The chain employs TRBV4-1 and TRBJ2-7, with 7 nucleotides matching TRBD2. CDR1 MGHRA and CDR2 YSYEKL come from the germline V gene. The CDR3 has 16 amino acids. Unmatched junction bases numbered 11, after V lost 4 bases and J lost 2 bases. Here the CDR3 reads CASSRIPILAAYEQYF. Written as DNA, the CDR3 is TGCGCCAGCAGCCGAATTCCCATCCTAGCGGCCTACGAGCAGTACTTC.

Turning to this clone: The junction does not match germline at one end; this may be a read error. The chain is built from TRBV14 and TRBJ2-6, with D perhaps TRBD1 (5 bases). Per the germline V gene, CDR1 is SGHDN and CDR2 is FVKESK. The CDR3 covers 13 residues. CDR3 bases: TGTGCCAGCAGCCTATCTGGGGCCAACGGCCTGACTTTC. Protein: CASSLSGANGLTF.

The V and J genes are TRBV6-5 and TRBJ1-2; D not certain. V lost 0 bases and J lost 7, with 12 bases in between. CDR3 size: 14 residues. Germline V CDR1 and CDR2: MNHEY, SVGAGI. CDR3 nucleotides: TGTGCCAGCAGTTACTCGGGGTCGGGGAGTGGCTACACCTTC. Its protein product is CASSYSGSGSGYTF.

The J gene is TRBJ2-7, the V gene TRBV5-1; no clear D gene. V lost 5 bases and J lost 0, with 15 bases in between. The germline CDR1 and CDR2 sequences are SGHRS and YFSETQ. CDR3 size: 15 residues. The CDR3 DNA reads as TGCGCCAGCAGACCTACAGTTGCGAGCTCCTACGAGCAGTACTTC. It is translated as CASRPTVASSYEQYF.

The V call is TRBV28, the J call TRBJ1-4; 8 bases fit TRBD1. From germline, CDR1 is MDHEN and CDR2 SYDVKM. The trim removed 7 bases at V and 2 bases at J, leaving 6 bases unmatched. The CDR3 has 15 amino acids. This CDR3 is CASTGGGLTNEKLFF. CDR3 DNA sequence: TGTGCCAGCACAGGGGGCGGGTTGACTAATGAAAAACTGTTTTTT.

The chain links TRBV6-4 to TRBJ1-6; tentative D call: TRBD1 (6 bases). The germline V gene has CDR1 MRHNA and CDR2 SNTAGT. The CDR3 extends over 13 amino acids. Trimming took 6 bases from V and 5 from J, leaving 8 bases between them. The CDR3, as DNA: TGTGCCAGCAGGGGGACAAATAATTCACCCCTCCACTTT. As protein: CASRGTNNSPLHF.

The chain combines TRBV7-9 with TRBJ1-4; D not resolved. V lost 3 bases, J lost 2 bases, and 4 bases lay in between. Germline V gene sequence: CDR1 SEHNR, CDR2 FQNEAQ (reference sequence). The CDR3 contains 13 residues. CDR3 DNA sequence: TGTGCCAGCAGCTTCTCGACTAATGAAAAACTGTTTTTT. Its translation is CASSFSTNEKLFF.

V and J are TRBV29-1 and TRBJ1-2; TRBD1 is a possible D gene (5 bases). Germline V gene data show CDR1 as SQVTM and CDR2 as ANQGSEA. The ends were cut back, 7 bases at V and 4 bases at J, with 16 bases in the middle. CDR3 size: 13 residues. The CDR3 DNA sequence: TGCAGCGGGGAGGACACGAGTAGCTATGGCTACACCTTC. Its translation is CSGEDTSSYGYTF.

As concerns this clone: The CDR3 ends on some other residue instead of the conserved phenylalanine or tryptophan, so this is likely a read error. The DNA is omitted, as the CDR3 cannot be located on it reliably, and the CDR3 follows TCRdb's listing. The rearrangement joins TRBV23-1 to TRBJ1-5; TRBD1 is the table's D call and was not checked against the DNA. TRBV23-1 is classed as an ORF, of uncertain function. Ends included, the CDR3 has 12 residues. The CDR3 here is CASSQIRDSDLR.

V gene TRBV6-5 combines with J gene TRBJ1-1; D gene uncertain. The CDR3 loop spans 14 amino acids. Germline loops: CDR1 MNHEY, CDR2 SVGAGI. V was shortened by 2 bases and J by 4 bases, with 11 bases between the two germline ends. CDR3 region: CASSYDGRSTEAFF. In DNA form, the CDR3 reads TGTGCCAGCAGTTACGATGGAAGGAGCACTGAAGCTTTCTTT.

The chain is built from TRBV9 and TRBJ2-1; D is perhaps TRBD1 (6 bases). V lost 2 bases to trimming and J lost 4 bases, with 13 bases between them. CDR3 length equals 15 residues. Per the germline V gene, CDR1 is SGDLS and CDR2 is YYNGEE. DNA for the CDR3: TGTGCCAGCAGCGTCACCCAGGGGACATACAATGAGCAGTTCTTC. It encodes CASSVTQGTYNEQFF.